This T cell receptor beta chain comes out of a study of beta chain features in type 1 diabetes. Background on the study: Examination spanned 100 million to 130 million sorted cells from all samples. Overall study results and limits: The naive, central memory and Treg TCRB repertoires of patients appeared to be more similar to one another than those of healthy donors. Significant though moderate, a shortening of TCRB CDR3s appeared in all four CD4+ subsets of Type 1 diabetes patients. Insertion counts at VDJ junctions were lower in type 1 diabetes patients, who also showed more deletions there.

The isolated RNA, all of it, was reverse transcribed, so expressed TCRB transcripts were what got sequenced. Repertoires were generated with immunoSEQ multiplex PCR, while TCRdb's copy carries only in-frame clones and drops some. The sample has 150,000 to 160,000 clones; 8.5% to 14% are singletons. This clone was picked up a small number of times. Its antigen is not identified. Per the germline V gene, CDR1 is SGHRS and CDR2 is YFSETQ. The V segment lost 1 base and the J segment 4 bases; nucleotides outside the gene matches: 17. CDR3 size: 20 residues. The J gene is TRBJ2-3, the V gene TRBV5-1, with 11 nucleotides matching TRBD2. The clonotype originates from a man aged 18 to 29 in good health. The sample consisted of central memory CD4+ T cells from blood. The CDR3 protein is CASSLRALASGRFGPDTQYF. The CDR3 DNA sequence: TGCGCCAGCAGCTTGAGGGCGTTGGCTAGCGGGAGGTTTGGCCCAGATACGCAGTATTTT.